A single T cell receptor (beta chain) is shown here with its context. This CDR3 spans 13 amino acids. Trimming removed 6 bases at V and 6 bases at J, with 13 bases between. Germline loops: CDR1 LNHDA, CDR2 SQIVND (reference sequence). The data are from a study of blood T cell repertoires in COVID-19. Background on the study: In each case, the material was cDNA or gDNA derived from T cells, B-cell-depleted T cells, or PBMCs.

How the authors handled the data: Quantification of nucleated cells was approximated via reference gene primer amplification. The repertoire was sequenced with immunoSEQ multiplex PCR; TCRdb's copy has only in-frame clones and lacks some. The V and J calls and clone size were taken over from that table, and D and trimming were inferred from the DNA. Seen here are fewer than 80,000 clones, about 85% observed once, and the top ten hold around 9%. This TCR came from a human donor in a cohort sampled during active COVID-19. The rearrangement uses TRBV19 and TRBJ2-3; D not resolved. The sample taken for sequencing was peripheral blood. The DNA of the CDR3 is TGTGCCAGTAGCGCCGTAGATTTGGATACGCAGTATTTT. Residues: CASSAVDLDTQYF.